This T cell receptor beta chain was captured in a study of cytomegalovirus exposure and HLA in healthy donors. With respect to this clone: The antigen is unknown.

Both 60 Vbeta primers and 13 Jbeta primers went into the PCR. Clones were sequenced by immunoSEQ multiplex PCR, and TCRdb holds only the in-frame ones, with some missing. The table has fewer than 120,000 clones, 80% seen once. Study-level results: In an earlier analysis, in roughly 580 donors, most V segments appeared productive either ~87% or ~30% of the time.

Healthy donors of bone marrow made up the group. There were likely unrecorded immune exposures, though donors were nominally healthy when sampled. CDR3 length: 14 residues. Germline V gene sequence: CDR1 SGHVS, CDR2 FQNEAQ. V was cut by 8 bases and J by 8 bases, with 18 bases left in between. The TCR was taken from a woman in her sixties in good health and CMV-seropositive. This chain connects TRBV7-8 to TRBJ1-4, with D maybe TRBD1 (6 bases). What was sequenced was PBMCs. The CDR3 loop reads CASSEQGFGEKLFF. The CDR3 DNA follows: TGTGCCAGCTCGGAACAGGGATTTGGAGAAAAACTGTTTTTT.